These 9 T cell receptor beta chains were all obtained from the same sample, sequenced in a study of PD-1 blockade in mismatch repair-deficient tumors. Sequenced by immunoSEQ multiplex PCR; TCRdb stores in-frame clones only, minus some. The sample lists around 100,000 clones, around three quarters seen once, with 4.7% in the top ten. The sequences come from peripheral blood, collected more than 58 weeks after starting pembrolizumab. These receptor sequences come from an adult with mismatch repair-deficient cancer.

V is TRBV18 and J is TRBJ2-2, with D perhaps matching TRBD2 (5 bases). Trimming removed 6 bases at V and 4 bases at J, with 18 bases between. The CDR3 is 16 amino acids. CDR1 and CDR2 (germline): KGHSH, LQKENI. CDR3 residues: CASSWTVAVGTGELFF. The CDR3 DNA follows: TGTGCCAGCTCTTGGACTGTGGCAGTTGGCACCGGGGAGCTGTTTTTT.

The chain couples TRBV18 to TRBJ2-7; D gene unclear. The CDR3 length is 14 residues. V was cut by 0 bases and J by 3 bases, with 9 bases left in between. Germline V gives CDR1 KGHSH, CDR2 LQKENI. CDR3 nucleotides: TGTGCCAGCTCACCACCCGCCTCTCTCTACGAGCAGTACTTC. It yields the protein CASSPPASLYEQYF.

This sequence joins TRBV11-2 and TRBJ2-3, with D unresolved. Germline lookup yields CDR1 SGHAT and CDR2 FQNNGV. The CDR3 loop spans 16 amino acids. The V gene lost 1 base and the J gene lost 6 bases, with 17 bases spanning the gap. The chain's CDR3 is CASSLAGPIQWDTQYF. The CDR3 nucleotides are TGTGCCAGCAGCTTAGCCGGACCGATTCAATGGGATACGCAGTATTTT.

CDR3 sequence (DNA): TGTGCCACTACGGGACAGGACAACTCCTACAATGAGCAGTTCTTC. Its translation: CATTGQDNSYNEQFF. V is TRBV28 and J is TRBJ2-1; 8 positions agree with TRBD1. Trimming cost V 10 bases and J 0 bases; bases outside gene matches: 8. CDR1 and CDR2 from the germline V gene are MDHEN and SYDVKM. The CDR3 has 15 amino acids.

This clone showed up just a few times. The chain is built from TRBV6-5 and TRBJ1-2; D not certain. Between the trimmed V and J ends, which lost 6 bases and 7 bases, there was a span of 18 bases. The germline V gene encodes CDR1 MNHEY and CDR2 SVGAGI. This CDR3 comprises 14 residues. CDR3 residues: CASSLDFKNRGYTF. In nucleotides, the CDR3 is TGTGCCAGCAGCTTGGACTTTAAGAACCGTGGCTACACCTTC.

The V and J genes are TRBV4-2 and TRBJ1-2, with a weak D call TRBD1 (6 bases). CDR3 length: 16 amino acids. The germline V gene has CDR1 LGHNA and CDR2 YNFKEQ. V lost 2 bases to trimming and J lost 8 bases, with 21 bases between them. The CDR3 is CASSQTDRSLGKGYTF. DNA for the CDR3: TGTGCCAGCAGCCAAACGGACAGAAGCCTAGGGAAGGGCTACACCTTC.

This chain joins TRBV7-9 and TRBJ2-7, with D hard to call. CDR1 and CDR2 (germline): SEHNR, FQNEAQ (reference sequence). V was shortened by 5 bases and J by 7 bases, with 18 bases between the two germline ends. This CDR3 contains 14 residues. CDR3 sequence (DNA): TGTGCCAGCAGCGAACACCCTCCTCCTGGGGAGCAGTACTTC. This codes for CASSEHPPPGEQYF.

This chain links TRBV19 with TRBJ2-1; D may be TRBD2 (6 bases). CDR1 is LNHDA, CDR2 SQIVND, per germline (reference sequence). CDR3 size: 18 residues. V lost 4 bases, J lost 1 base, and 20 bases lay in between. CDR3 loop: CASSTGASEGRSYNEQFF. CDR3 coding DNA: TGTGCCAGTAGTACTGGGGCTAGCGAAGGCAGATCCTACAATGAGCAGTTCTTC. The complete variable domain, with remaining parts taken from reference TRBV19 and TRBJ2-1, reads DGGITQSPKYLFRKEGQNVTLSCEQNLNHDAMYWYRQDPGQGLRLIYYSQIVNDFQKGDIAEGYSVSREKKESFPLTVTSAQKNPTAFYLCASSTGASEGRSYNEQFFGPGTRLTVL.

This rearrangement joins TRBV11-2 to TRBJ2-7; D gene ambiguous. Trimming took off 8 bases at V and 1 base at J, with 12 bases between the two ends. CDR1 is SGHAT, CDR2 FQNNGV, per germline. CDR3 length: 13 residues. DNA for the CDR3: TGTGCCAGCGAAAGCAGGAATTCCTACGAGCAGTACTTC. As protein: CASESRNSYEQYF.